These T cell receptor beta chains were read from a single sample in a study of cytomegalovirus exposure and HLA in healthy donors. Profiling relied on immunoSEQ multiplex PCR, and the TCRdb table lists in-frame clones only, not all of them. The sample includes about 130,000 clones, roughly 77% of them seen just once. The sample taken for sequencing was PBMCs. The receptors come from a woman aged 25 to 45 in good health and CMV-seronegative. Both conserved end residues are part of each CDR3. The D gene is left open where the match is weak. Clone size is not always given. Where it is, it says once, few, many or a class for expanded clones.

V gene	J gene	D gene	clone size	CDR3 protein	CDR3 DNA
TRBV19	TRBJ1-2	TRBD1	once	CASRAPGQGASGYTF	TGTGCCAGTAGGGCCCCTGGACAGGGGGCGAGTGGCTACACCTTC
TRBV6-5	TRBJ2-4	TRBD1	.	CASRKGQGEVNIQYF	TGTGCCAGCAGAAAAGGACAGGGCGAGGTAAACATTCAGTACTTC
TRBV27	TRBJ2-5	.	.	CATRMGLQETQYF	TGTGCCACCAGGATGGGCCTTCAAGAGACCCAGTACTTC
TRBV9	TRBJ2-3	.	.	CASSSRPIASTDTQYF	TGTGCCAGCAGCTCTAGACCGATTGCTAGCACAGATACGCAGTATTTT
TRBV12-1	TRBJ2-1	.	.	CASSFFLAGGRIDNEQFF	TGTGCCAGCAGCTTTTTCCTAGCGGGAGGGCGGATCGACAATGAGCAGTTCTTC
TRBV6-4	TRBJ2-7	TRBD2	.	CASSDLGAGEEYEQYF	TGTGCCAGCAGTGACTTAGGAGCGGGAGAGGAATACGAGCAGTACTTC
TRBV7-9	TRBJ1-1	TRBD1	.	CASSLDRGPEAFF	TGTGCCAGCAGCCTTGACAGGGGGCCTGAAGCTTTCTTT
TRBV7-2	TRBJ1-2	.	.	CASSSRDTTIYGYTF	TGTGCCAGCAGTTCTCGGGACACCACTATCTATGGCTACACCTTC
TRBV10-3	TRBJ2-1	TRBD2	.	CAISETGGRYNEQFF	TGTGCCATCAGTGAGACGGGGGGGAGGTACAATGAGCAGTTCTTC
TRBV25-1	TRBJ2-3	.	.	CASIRGTDTQYF	TGTGCCAGCATAAGGGGAACAGATACGCAGTATTTT
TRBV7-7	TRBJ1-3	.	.	CASSFRGNTIYF	TGTGCTAGCAGCTTTCGTGGAAACACCATATATTTT
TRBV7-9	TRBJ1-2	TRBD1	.	CASSLWRGGGYTF	TGTGCCAGCAGCTTGTGGCGAGGGGGCGGCTACACCTTC
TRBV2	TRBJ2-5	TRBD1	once	CASRADRRETQYF	TGTGCCAGCAGGGCGGACAGGCGAGAGACCCAGTACTTC
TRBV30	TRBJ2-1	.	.	CASYWDSSSYNEQFF	TGTGCCTCGTACTGGGACTCGAGCTCCTACAATGAGCAGTTCTTC
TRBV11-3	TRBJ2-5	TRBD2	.	CASSEGWTSGGEETQYF	TGTGCCAGCAGCGAGGGTTGGACTAGCGGGGGGGAAGAGACCCAGTACTTC
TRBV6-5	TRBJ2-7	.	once	CASSYQGEQYF	TGTGCCAGCAGTTACCAGGGGGAGCAGTACTTC
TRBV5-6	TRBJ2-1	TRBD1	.	CASSLWGDRGFGEQFF	TGTGCCAGCAGCTTGTGGGGGGACAGGGGTTTCGGTGAGCAGTTCTTC
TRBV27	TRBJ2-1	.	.	CASSISWGRVNEQFF	TGTGCCAGCAGTATCTCGTGGGGCCGGGTGAATGAGCAGTTCTTC
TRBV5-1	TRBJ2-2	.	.	CASSQNSGELFF	TGCGCCAGCAGCCAAAACTCCGGGGAGCTGTTTTTT
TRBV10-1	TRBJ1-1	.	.	CAGTGAGVDLGEAFF	TGCGCCGGTACCGGTGCGGGAGTGGATCTAGGTGAAGCTTTCTTT
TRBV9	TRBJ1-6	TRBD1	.	CASSVEDRVVSPLHF	TGTGCCAGCAGCGTCGAGGACAGGGTAGTTTCACCCCTCCACTTT
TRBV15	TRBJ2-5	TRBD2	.	CATSRGTSGSETQYF	TGTGCCACCAGCAGAGGGACTAGCGGGAGTGAGACCCAGTACTTC
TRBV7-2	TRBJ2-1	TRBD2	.	CASSPGLVVDEQFF	TGTGCCAGCAGCCCAGGACTAGTAGTCGATGAGCAGTTCTTC
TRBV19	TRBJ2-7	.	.	CASSFAPGEYEQYF	TGTGCCAGTAGTTTCGCACCAGGGGAATACGAGCAGTACTTC
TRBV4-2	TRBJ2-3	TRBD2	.	CASSQGAGGAGDTQYF	TGTGCCAGCAGCCAAGGGGCCGGGGGGGCCGGAGATACGCAGTATTTT
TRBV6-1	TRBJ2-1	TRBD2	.	CASSVHGTTGYNEQFF	TGTGCCAGCAGTGTACATGGGACTACCGGCTACAATGAGCAGTTCTTC
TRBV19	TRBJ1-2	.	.	CASGQRPAYGYTF	TGTGCCAGTGGACAGAGGCCTGCCTATGGCTACACCTTC
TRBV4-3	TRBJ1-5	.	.	CASSQDVRGWQPQHF	TGCGCCAGCAGCCAAGATGTCAGGGGTTGGCAGCCCCAGCATTTT
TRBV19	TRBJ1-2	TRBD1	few	CASSISGTANYGYTF	TGTGCCAGTAGTATTTCAGGGACAGCTAACTATGGCTACACCTTC
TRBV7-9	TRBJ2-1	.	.	CASSDRGSYNEQFF	TGTGCCAGCAGCGATAGAGGATCCTACAATGAGCAGTTCTTC